These 8 T cell receptor beta chains were all obtained from the same sample, sequenced in a study of T cells after yellow fever vaccination. One entry per CDR3 protein, called by TCRdb with MiXCR from the 5' RACE reads. The repertoire consists of 600,000 to 750,000 distinct CDR3 sequences, with roughly 12% occurring once and the leading ten covering about 16%. Here the sequenced sample was PBMCs, taken on the day of the yellow fever booster vaccination. The receptor set was obtained from a man aged 25 to 45 who received the YFV17D yellow fever vaccine.

This clonotype turned up a few times. J is TRBJ2-7 and V is TRBV10-3; D ambiguous. The V gene lost 4 bases and the J gene lost 2 bases, with 9 bases spanning the gap. This CDR3 has 13 amino acids. CDR1 and CDR2 from the germline V gene are ENHRY and SYGVKD. The CDR3: CAISGVVTYEQYF. The CDR3 nucleotides read TGTGCCATCAGTGGGGTAGTTACCTACGAGCAGTACTTC.

This clonotype was observed a handful of times. The genes are TRBV30 and TRBJ2-5; TRBD1 is a possible D gene (6 bases). Trimming took 4 bases from V and 1 from J, leaving 10 bases between them. The germline V gene has CDR1 GTSNPN and CDR2 SVGIG (reference sequence). The CDR3 contains 13 residues. The CDR3: CAWTGQTQETQYF. The CDR3, as DNA: TGTGCCTGGACGGGACAAACCCAAGAGACCCAGTACTTC.

This chain joins TRBV5-4 and TRBJ2-3; 12 bases are shared with TRBD2. The V segment lost 3 bases and the J segment 4 bases; nucleotides outside the gene matches: 15. The CDR3 is made up of 19 amino acids. The V gene's germline CDR1 is SGHNT and CDR2 YYREEE (reference sequence). CDR3 nucleotide sequence: TGTGCCAGCAGCTCTCGACTAGCGGGAGCCCTCTTAGGGGCAGATACGCAGTATTTT. Translation: CASSSRLAGALLGADTQYF.

The table lists this clonotype with a few counts. The J gene is TRBJ1-1, the V gene TRBV7-9, with D tentatively TRBD1 (5 bases). The CDR3 contains 14 residues. Trimming removed 4 bases from V and 3 bases from J, with 12 bases in between. Germline assignment: CDR1 SEHNR and CDR2 FQNEAQ (reference sequence). CDR3 bases: TGTGCCAGCAGCTCACCAGAGGGGTACACTGAAGCTTTCTTT. Amino acids: CASSSPEGYTEAFF.

The chain is built from TRBV4-3 and TRBJ2-7, with D tentatively TRBD2 (5 bases). Per the germline V gene, CDR1 is LGHNA and CDR2 is YSLEER. V was trimmed by 2 bases and J by 2 bases, leaving 16 bases between them. The CDR3 extends over 16 amino acids. The CDR3 loop is CASSQILGSTAYEQYF. The CDR3 region has the DNA TGCGCCAGCAGCCAAATTCTGGGGAGTACGGCCTACGAGCAGTACTTC.

This clonotype was found a few times. The chain couples TRBV5-4 to TRBJ2-7; 10 bases fit TRBD2. The trim removed 3 bases at V and 3 bases at J, leaving 6 bases unmatched. The length of the CDR3 is 15 residues. CDR1 is SGHNT and CDR2 is YYREEE in the germline V gene (reference sequence). The chain's CDR3 is CASSSTSGIRYEQYF. The CDR3 DNA reads as TGTGCCAGCAGCTCTACTAGCGGGATACGCTACGAGCAGTACTTC.

The chain joins TRBV18 to TRBJ2-2; 8 bases line up with TRBD2. The CDR3 consists of 16 residues. The V gene's germline CDR1 is KGHSH and CDR2 LQKENI. J gave up 1 base and V 3 bases, and 4 bases lay outside the gene matches. The DNA of the CDR3 is TGTGCCAGCTCACCTAAGCGGGGGCAGAACACCGGGGAGCTGTTTTTT. This encodes CASSPKRGQNTGELFF.

This clonotype was seen only a few times. This chain uses TRBV19 with TRBJ2-7; 8 bases match TRBD2. The CDR3 sequence is 17 residues long. Germline CDR1 is LNHDA and CDR2 is SQIVND (reference sequence). V was pared by 5 bases and J by 5 bases, with 17 bases of the junction left unmatched. As DNA, the CDR3 is TGTGCCAGTAGTCCCGATGGCTCGGGAGGGAGCAGGAACGAGCAGTACTTC. Its translation: CASSPDGSGGSRNEQYF.